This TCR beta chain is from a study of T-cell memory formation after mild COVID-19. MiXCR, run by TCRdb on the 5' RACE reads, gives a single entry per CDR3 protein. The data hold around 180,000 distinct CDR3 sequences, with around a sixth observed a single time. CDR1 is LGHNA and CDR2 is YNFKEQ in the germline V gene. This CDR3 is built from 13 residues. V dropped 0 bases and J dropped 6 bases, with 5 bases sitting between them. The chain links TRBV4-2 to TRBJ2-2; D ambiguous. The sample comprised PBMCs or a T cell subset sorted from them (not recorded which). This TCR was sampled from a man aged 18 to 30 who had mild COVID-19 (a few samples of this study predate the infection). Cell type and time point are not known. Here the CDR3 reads CASSQDLPGELFF. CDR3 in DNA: TGTGCCAGCAGCCAAGATCTACCCGGGGAGCTGTTTTTT.